This paragraph covers one T cell receptor (beta chain) sequence. Germline V CDR1 and CDR2: LNHDA, SQIVND (reference sequence). V shed 7 bases and J shed 7 bases, with 7 bases lying between them. The CDR3 has 11 residues. Measured with immunoSEQ multiplex PCR; TCRdb has only the in-frame clones, and not every one. Of 150,000 to 200,000 clones listed, 89% are singletons. The sample comes from a study of blood T cell repertoires in COVID-19. As for the study in general: PBMCs, B-cell-depleted T cells, or T cells provided the cDNA or gDNA that made up the material.

Donors in Cohort 3 who had recovered were those with two negative PCRs, healthcare professional clearance, or resolution of their symptoms. The chain employs TRBV19 and TRBJ2-2, with D possibly TRBD2 on 5 matching bases. Sequencing was performed on PBMCs or T cells enriched from blood (not recorded which). The TCR was taken from a woman younger than 30 who had recovered from COVID-19. The CDR3 nucleotides are TGTGCCAGTATCCGGGGCGGGGAGCTGTTTTTT. Its translation: CASIRGGELFF.